In this sample, the clone carrying this T cell receptor (beta chain) turned up many times. With 7 bases removed from V and 5 bases from J, the gap between germline ends came to 15 bases. The CDR3 loop spans 14 amino acids. Looked up from germline, CDR1 is SNHLY and CDR2 is FYNNEI. Described time point: pre-sensitization, week 0. Treatment given: therapeutic diphenylcyclopropenone sensitization with weekly scalp DPC. TCRdb reanalysed the RACE reads using MiXCR and keeps one entry per CDR3 protein. The sample consists of about 46,000 distinct CDR3 sequences, around 9.4% of them appearing once. These data belong to a study of human T cells and chemical hapten exposure. Study as a whole: Patients' scalps got diphenylcyclopropenone weekly throughout the approximately 22-week study.

Sample: whole blood, taken in connection with sensitization to the hapten diphenylcyclopropenone (DPC). The TCR comes from a woman aged 40 to 50 with alopecia areata. Some clones in this sample may be carry-over from other donors' samples. This chain joins TRBV2 and TRBJ2-1, with D hard to call. CDR3 in amino acids: CASIRSLDDNEQFF. In DNA, the CDR3 is TGTGCCAGCATTCGCTCCCTAGATGACAATGAGCAGTTCTTC.